This TCR beta chain was sequenced during a study of vaccination effects on CD4 cells after COVID-19. Study-wide background: Sampling of a few convalescent patients occurred early (day +14) and late post-vaccination. Samples that were drawn after vaccination came a median of 72 days after the second dose.

Study observations and caveats: Late post-vaccination, clones induced by infection and those induced by vaccine underwent marked clonal contraction.

The table came from immunoSEQ multiplex PCR; TCRdb's copy has only in-frame clones and leaves some out. The table records 30,000 to 35,000 clones, roughly 75% of them present only once. Subsequent to a culture period of more than 8 days, CD4+ T cells were isolated. Their SARS-CoV-2 infection, verified by PCR, occurred between March and December 2020. The vaccine given was either BNT162b2 or mRNA-1273, in two doses. The V and J ends lost 3 bases and 7 bases respectively, with 10 bases between them. This CDR3 has 14 residues. Germline assignment: CDR1 MGHRA and CDR2 YSYEKL. This clone has more than one count but fewer than ten. As yet, its antigen is unknown.

The sequenced sample was CD4+ T cells from PBMCs cultured without peptide, obtained after COVID-19 vaccination. This TCR was recovered from a human donor who had a prior SARS-CoV-2 infection. The V and J genes are TRBV4-1 and TRBJ1-6, with D tentatively TRBD1 (6 bases). The CDR3 is CASSHPGANSPLHF. DNA of the CDR3: TGCGCCAGCAGCCACCCAGGGGCCAATTCACCCCTCCACTTT.